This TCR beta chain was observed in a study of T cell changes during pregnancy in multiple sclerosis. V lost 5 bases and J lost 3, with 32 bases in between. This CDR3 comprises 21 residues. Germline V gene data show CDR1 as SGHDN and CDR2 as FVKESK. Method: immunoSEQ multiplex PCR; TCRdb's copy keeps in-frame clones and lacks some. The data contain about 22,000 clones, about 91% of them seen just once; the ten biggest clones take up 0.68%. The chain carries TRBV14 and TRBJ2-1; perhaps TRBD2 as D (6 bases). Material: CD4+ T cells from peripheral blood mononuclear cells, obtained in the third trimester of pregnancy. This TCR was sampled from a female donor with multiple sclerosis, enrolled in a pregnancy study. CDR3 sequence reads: CASSTQTYIGVSGAVYNEQFF. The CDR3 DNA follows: TGTGCCAGCAGCACGCAAACTTACATAGGGGTTAGCGGTGCTGTCTACAATGAGCAGTTCTTC.